The clone carrying this T cell receptor beta chain ranks as medium-sized. What it binds is unknown. The CDR3 consists of 16 residues. Trimming took 3 bases from V and 2 from J, leaving 14 bases between them. From germline, CDR1 is SGHNT and CDR2 YENEEA. These data are taken from a study of T cells in localized non-small cell lung cancer. Study-wide findings and caveats: A median approximately 57 of the top 100 tumor clones appeared in adjacent lung. Because sequencing included only one region (of the tumor), heterogeneity remains possible.

The method was immunoSEQ multiplex PCR; TCRdb's version includes in-frame clones alone and lacks a portion of them. Of nearly 2,000 clones detected, around a third appear once; the ten largest clones hold less than 8.5%. The chain couples TRBV11-3 to TRBJ1-5, with D maybe TRBD1 (6 bases). The specimen was lung tumor tissue, collected before any cancer treatment. This receptor was obtained from a male donor aged 60 or over with stage I squamous cell lung carcinoma. The CDR3: CASSLGTGTRNQPQHF. For the CDR3, the DNA is TGTGCCAGCAGCTTGGGCACCGGGACACGCAATCAGCCCCAGCATTTT.